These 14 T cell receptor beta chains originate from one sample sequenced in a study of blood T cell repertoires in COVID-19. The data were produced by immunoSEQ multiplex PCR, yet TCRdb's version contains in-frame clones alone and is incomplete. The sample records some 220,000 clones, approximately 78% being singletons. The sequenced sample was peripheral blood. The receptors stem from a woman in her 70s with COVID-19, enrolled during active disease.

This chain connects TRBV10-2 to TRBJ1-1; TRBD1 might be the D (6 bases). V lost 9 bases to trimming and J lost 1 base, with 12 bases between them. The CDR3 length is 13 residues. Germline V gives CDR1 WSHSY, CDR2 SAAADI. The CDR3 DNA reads TGCGCCAGTACCGGGACAACGAACACTGAAGCTTTCTTT. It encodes CASTGTTNTEAFF.

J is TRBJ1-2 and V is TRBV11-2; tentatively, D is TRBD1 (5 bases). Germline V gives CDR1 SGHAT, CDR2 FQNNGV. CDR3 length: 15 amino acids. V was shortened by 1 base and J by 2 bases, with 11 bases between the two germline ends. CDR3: CASSLALRGNYGYTF. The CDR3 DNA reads TGTGCCAGCAGCTTAGCCCTACGGGGGAACTATGGCTACACCTTC.

CDR3 sequence reads: CASSALAGGWNEQFF. In DNA form, the CDR3 reads TGTGCCAGCAGCGCGCTAGCGGGAGGTTGGAATGAGCAGTTCTTC. This chain uses TRBV9 with TRBJ2-1, with 11 nucleotides matching TRBD2. The germline CDR1 and CDR2 sequences are SGDLS and YYNGEE. V gave up 3 bases and J gave up 7 bases; unmatched junction bases: 6. CDR3 length: 15 amino acids. Looking up the rest from reference TRBV9 and TRBJ2-1 gives the full variable domain: DSGVTQTPKHLITATGQRVTLRCSPRSGDLSVYWYQQSLDQGLQFLIQYYNGEERAKGNILERFSAQQFPDLHSELNLSSLELGDSALYFCASSALAGGWNEQFFGPGTRLTVL.

Here the CDR3 DNA reads TGTGCCAGCAGTCAACGGACTAGCGGGAGCTCCTACAATGAGCAGTTCTTC. This codes for CASSQRTSGSSYNEQFF. The chain couples TRBV27 to TRBJ2-1, with 13 bases identical to TRBD2. CDR1 is MNHEY and CDR2 is SMNVEV in the germline V gene (reference sequence). The CDR3 spans 17 residues. Unmatched junction bases numbered 4, after V lost 5 bases and J lost 0 bases.

CDR3 protein: CASSQSSGASGAYEQYF. The CDR3 nucleotides are TGCGCCAGCAGCCAAAGTTCGGGTGCTAGCGGAGCCTACGAGCAGTACTTC. The chain has TRBV4-3 and TRBJ2-7; 7 bases agree with TRBD2. The CDR3 length is 17 residues. V was clipped by 2 bases and J by 2 bases; unmatched bases: 12. In germline, CDR1 is LGHNA, CDR2 YSLEER.

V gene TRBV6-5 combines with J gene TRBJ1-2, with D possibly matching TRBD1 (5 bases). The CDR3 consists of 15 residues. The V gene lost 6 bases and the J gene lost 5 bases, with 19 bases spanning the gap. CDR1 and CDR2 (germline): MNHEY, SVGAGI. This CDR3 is CASRRSQGPYYGYTF. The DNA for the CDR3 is TGTGCCAGCAGGCGAAGCCAGGGCCCATATTATGGCTACACCTTC.

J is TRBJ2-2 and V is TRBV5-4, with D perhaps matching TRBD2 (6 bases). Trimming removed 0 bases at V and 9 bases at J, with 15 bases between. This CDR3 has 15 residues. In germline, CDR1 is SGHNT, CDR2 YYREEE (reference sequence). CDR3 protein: CASSLGLEGSRELFF. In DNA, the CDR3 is TGTGCCAGCAGCTTGGGACTAGAGGGGAGCCGGGAGCTGTTTTTT. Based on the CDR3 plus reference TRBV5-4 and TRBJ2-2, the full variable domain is ETGVTQSPTHLIKTRGQQVTLRCSSQSGHNTVSWYQQALGQGPQFIFQYYREEENGRGNFPPRFSGLQFPNYSSELNVNALELDDSALYLCASSLGLEGSRELFFGEGSRLTVL.

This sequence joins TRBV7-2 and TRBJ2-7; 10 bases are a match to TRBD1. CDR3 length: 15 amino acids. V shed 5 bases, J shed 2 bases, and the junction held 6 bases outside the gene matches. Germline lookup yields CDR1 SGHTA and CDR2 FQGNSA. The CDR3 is CASSVRQGAPYEQYF. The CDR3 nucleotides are TGTGCCAGCAGCGTCAGACAGGGGGCCCCCTACGAGCAGTACTTC.

The CDR3 sequence: CASSISLANYNEQFF. In nucleotides, the CDR3 is TGTGCCAGTAGTATTTCACTAGCCAACTACAATGAGCAGTTCTTC. The V call is TRBV19, the J call TRBJ2-1, with a tentative D call TRBD2 (6 bases). Per the germline V gene, CDR1 is LNHDA and CDR2 is SQIVND (reference sequence). Trimming took off 3 bases at V and 3 bases at J, with 12 bases between the two ends. The CDR3 consists of 15 residues.

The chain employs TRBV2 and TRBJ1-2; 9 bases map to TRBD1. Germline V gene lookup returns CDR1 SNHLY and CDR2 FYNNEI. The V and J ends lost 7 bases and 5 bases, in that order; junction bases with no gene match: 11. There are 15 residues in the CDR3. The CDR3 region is CASTLGGQGRYGYTF. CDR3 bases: TGTGCCAGCACCTTAGGGGGACAGGGTCGTTATGGCTACACCTTC. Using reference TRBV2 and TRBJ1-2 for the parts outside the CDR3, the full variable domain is EPEVTQTPSHQVTQMGQEVILRCVPISNHLYFYWYRQILGQKVEFLVSFYNNEISEKSEIFDDQFSVERPDGSNFTLKIRSTKLEDSAMYFCASTLGGQGRYGYTFGSGTRLTVV.

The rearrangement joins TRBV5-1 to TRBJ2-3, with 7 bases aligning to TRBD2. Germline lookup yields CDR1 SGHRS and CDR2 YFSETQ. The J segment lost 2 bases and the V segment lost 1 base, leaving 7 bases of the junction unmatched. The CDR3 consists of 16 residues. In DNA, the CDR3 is TGCGCCAGCAGCTTGACAGCGGGATTATACACAGATACGCAGTATTTT. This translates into CASSLTAGLYTDTQYF.

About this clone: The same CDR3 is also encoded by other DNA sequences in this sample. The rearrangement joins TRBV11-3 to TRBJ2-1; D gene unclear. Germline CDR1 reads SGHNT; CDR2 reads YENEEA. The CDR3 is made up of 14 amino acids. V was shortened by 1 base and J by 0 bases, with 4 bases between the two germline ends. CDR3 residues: CASSLGSSYNEQFF. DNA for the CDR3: TGTGCCAGCAGCTTAGGGAGCTCCTACAATGAGCAGTTCTTC.

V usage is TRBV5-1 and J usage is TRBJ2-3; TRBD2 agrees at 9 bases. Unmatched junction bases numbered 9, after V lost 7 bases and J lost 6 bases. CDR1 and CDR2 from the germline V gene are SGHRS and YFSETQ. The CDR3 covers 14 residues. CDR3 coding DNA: TGCGCCAGCGCCCAGTCTAGCGGGATGGATACGCAGTATTTT. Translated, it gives CASAQSSGMDTQYF.

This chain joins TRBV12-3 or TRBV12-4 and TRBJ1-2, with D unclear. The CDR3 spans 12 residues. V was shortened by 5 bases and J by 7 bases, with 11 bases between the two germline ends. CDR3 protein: CASSLRAAGYTF. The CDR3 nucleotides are TGTGCCAGCAGTCTGAGGGCGGCTGGCTACACCTTC.